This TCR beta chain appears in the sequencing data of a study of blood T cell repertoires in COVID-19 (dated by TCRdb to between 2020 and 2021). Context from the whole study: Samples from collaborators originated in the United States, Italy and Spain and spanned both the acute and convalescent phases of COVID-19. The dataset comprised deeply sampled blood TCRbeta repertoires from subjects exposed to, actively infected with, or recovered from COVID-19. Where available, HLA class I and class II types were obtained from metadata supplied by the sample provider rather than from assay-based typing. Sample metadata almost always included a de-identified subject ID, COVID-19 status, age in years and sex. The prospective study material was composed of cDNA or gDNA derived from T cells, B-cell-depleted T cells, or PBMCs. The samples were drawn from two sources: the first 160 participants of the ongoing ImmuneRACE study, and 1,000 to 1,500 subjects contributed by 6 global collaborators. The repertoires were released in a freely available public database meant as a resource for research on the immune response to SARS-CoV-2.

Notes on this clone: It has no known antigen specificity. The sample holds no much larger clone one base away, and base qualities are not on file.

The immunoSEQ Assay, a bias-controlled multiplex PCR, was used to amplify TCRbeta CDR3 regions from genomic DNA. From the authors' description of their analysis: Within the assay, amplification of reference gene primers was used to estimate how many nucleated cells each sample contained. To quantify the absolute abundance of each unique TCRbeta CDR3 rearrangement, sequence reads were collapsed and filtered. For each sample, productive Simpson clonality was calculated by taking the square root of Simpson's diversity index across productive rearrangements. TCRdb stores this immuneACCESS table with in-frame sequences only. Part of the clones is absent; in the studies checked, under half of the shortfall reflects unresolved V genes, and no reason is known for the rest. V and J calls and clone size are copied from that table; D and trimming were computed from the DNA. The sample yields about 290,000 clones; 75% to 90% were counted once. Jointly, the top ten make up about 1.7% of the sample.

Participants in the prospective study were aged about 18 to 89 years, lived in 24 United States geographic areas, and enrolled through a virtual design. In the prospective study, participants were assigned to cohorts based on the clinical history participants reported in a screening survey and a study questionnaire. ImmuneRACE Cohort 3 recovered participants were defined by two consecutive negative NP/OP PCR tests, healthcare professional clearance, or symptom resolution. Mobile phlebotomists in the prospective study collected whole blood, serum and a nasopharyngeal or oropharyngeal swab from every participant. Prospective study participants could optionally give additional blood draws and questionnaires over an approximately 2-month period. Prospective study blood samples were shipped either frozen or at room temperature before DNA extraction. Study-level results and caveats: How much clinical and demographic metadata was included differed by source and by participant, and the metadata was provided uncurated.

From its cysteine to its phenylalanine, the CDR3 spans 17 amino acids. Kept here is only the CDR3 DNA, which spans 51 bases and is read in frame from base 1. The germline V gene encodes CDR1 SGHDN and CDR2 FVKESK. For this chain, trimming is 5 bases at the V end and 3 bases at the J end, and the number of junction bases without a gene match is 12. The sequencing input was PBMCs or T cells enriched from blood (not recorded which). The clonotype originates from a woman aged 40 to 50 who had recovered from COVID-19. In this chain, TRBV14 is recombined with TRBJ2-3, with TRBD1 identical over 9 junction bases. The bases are TGTGCCAGCAGCTCAGGACAGGGGAGAATTCGTACAGATACGCAGTATTTT. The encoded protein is CASSSGQGRIRTDTQYF.